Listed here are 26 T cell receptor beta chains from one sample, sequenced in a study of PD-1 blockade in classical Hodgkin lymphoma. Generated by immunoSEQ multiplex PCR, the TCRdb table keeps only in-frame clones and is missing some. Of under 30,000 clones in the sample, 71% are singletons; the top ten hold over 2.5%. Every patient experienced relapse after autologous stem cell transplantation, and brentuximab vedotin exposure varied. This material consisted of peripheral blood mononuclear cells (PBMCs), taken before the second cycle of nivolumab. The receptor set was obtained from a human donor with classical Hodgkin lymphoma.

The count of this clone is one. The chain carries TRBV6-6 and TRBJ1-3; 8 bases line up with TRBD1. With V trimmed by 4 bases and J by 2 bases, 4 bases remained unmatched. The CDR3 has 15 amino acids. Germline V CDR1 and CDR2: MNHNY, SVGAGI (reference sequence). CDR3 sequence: CASSFTGGTGNTIYF. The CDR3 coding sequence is TGTGCCAGCAGTTTTACAGGGGGGACTGGAAACACCATATATTTT.

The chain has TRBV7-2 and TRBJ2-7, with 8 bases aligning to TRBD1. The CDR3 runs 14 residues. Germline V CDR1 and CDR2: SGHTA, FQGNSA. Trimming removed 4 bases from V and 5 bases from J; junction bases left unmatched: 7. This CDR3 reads CASSSFRGQHEQYF. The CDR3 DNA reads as TGTGCCAGCAGCTCCTTCAGGGGGCAACACGAGCAGTACTTC.

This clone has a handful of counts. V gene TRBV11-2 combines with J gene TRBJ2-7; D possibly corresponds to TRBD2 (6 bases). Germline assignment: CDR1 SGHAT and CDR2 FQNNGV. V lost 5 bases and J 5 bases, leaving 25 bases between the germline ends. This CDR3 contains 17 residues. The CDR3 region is CASSRGLPPLILNEQYF. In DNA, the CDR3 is TGTGCCAGCAGCCGGGGACTCCCCCCATTAATACTAAACGAGCAGTACTTC.

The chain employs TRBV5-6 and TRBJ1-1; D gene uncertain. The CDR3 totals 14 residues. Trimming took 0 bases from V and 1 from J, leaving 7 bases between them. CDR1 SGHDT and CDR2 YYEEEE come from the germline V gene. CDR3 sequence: CASSLEAGNTEAFF. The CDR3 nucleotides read TGTGCCAGCAGCTTGGAGGCGGGGAACACTGAAGCTTTCTTT.

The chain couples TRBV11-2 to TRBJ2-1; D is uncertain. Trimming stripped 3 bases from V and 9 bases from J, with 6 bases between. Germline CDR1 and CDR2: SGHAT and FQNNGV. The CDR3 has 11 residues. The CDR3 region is CASSFLREQFF. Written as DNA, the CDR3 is TGTGCCAGCAGCTTCCTCCGTGAGCAGTTCTTC.

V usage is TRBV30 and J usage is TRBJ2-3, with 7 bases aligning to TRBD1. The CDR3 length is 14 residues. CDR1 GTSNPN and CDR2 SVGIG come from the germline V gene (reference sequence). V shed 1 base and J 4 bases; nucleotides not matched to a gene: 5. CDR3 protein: CAWSEGAPPDTQYF. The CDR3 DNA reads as TGTGCCTGGAGTGAGGGGGCGCCGCCAGATACGCAGTATTTT. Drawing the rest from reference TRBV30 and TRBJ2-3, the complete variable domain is SQTIHQWPATLVQPVGSPLSLECTVEGTSNPNLYWYRQAAGRGLQLLFYSVGIGQISSEVPQNLSASRPQDRQFILSSKKLLLSDSGFYLCAWSEGAPPDTQYFGPGTRLTVL.

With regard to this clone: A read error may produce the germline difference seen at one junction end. The CDR3: CASREAGGPYNEQFF. CDR3 sequence (DNA): TGTGCCAGCAGAGAAGCGGGGGGACCCTACAATGAGCAGTTCTTC. V and J are TRBV2 and TRBJ2-1; 9 bases are shared with TRBD2. Germline values: CDR1 SNHLY, CDR2 FYNNEI. The CDR3 loop spans 15 amino acids.

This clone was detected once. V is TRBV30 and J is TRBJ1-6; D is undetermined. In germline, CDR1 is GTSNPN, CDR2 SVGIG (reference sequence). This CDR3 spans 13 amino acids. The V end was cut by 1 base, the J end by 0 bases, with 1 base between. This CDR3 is CAWSGSYNSPLHF. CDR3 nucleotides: TGTGCCTGGAGTGGCTCCTATAATTCACCCCTCCACTTT. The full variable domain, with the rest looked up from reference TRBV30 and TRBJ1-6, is SQTIHQWPATLVQPVGSPLSLECTVEGTSNPNLYWYRQAAGRGLQLLFYSVGIGQISSEVPQNLSASRPQDRQFILSSKKLLLSDSGFYLCAWSGSYNSPLHFGNGTRLTVT.

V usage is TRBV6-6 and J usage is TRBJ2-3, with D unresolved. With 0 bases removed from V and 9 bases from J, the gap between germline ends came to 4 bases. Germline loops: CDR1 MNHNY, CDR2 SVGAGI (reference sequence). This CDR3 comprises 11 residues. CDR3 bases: TGTGCCAGCAGTTACTCGGAAACGCAGTATTTT. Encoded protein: CASSYSETQYF.

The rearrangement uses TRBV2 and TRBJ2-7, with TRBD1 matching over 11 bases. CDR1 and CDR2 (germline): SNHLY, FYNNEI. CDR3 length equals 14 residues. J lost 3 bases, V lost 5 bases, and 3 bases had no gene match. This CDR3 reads CASSLDRGHYEQYF. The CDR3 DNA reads TGTGCCAGCAGTTTGGACAGGGGGCACTACGAGCAGTACTTC.

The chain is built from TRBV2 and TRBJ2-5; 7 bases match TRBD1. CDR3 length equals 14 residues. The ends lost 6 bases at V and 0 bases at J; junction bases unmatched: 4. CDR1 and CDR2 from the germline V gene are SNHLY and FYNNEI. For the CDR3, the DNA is TGTGCCAGCAGACCTGGGACAGACCAAGAGACCCAGTACTTC. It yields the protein CASRPGTDQETQYF.

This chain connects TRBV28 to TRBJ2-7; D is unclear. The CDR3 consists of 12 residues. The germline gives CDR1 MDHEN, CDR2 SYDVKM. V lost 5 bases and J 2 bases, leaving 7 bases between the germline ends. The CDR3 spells CASSRTPYEQYF. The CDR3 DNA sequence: TGTGCCAGCAGTAGGACGCCCTACGAGCAGTACTTC.

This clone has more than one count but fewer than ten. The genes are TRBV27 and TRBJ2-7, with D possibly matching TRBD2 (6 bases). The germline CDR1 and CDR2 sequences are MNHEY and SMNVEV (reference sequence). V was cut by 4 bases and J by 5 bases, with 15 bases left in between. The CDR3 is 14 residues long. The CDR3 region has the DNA TGTGCCAGCAGTTCGGGGGTTACGGAGAACGAGCAGTACTTC. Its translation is CASSSGVTENEQYF.

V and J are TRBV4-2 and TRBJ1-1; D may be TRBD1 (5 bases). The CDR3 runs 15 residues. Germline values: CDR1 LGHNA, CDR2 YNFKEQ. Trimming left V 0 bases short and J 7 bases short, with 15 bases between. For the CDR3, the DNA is TGTGCCAGCAGCCAAGAGCGTAGGGACTTAGGTGAAGCTTTCTTT. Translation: CASSQERRDLGEAFF.

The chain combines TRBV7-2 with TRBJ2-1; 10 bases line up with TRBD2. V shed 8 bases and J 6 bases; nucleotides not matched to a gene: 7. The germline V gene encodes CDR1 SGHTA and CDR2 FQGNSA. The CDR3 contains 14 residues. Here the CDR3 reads CASGERGGSNEQFF. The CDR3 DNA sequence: TGTGCCAGCGGCGAGCGGGGGGGCTCCAATGAGCAGTTCTTC.

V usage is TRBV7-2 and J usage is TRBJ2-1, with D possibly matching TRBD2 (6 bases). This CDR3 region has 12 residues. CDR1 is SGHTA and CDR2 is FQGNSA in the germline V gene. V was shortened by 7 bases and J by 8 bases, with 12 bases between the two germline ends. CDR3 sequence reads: CASTPAGHEQFF. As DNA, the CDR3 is TGTGCCAGCACCCCGGCGGGGCATGAGCAGTTCTTC.

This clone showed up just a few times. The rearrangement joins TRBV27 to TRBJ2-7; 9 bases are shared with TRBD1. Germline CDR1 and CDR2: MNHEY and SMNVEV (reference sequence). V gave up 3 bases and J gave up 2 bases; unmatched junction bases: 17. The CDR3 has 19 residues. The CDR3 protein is CASSFRGNIVGTGTYEQYF. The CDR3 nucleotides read TGTGCCAGCAGTTTCCGGGGTAATATTGTGGGGACAGGGACCTACGAGCAGTACTTC.

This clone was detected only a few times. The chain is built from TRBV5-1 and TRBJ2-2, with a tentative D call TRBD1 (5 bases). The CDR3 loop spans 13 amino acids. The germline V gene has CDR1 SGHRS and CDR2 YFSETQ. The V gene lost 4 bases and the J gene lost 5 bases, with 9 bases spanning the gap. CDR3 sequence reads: CASSIGQTGELFF. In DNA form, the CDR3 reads TGCGCCAGCAGCATAGGACAAACCGGGGAGCTGTTTTTT.

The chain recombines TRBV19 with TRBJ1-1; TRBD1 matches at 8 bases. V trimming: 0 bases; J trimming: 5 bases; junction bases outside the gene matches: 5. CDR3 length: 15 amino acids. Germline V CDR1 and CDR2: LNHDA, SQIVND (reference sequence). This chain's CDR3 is CASSIDLTGGTEAFF. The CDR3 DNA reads TGTGCCAGTAGTATAGATCTAACAGGGGGGACTGAAGCTTTCTTT. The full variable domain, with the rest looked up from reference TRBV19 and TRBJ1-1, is DGGITQSPKYLFRKEGQNVTLSCEQNLNHDAMYWYRQDPGQGLRLIYYSQIVNDFQKGDIAEGYSVSREKKESFPLTVTSAQKNPTAFYLCASSIDLTGGTEAFFGQGTRLTVV.

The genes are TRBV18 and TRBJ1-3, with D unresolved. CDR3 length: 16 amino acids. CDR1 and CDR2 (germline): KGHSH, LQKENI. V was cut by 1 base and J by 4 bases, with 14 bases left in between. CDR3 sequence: CASSPLALGNGNTIYF. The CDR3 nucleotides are TGTGCCAGCTCACCACTCGCTTTGGGGAACGGAAACACCATATATTTT.

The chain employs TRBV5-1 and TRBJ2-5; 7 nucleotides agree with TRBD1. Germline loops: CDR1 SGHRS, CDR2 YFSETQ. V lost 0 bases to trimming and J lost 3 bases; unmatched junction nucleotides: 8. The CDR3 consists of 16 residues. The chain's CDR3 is CASSLGDRAGEETQYF. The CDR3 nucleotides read TGCGCCAGCAGCTTGGGCGACAGGGCAGGGGAAGAGACCCAGTACTTC. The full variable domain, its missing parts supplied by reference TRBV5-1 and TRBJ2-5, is KAGVTQTPRYLIKTRGQQVTLSCSPISGHRSVSWYQQTPGQGLQFLFEYFSETQRNKGNFPGRFSGRQFSNSRSEMNVSTLELGDSALYLCASSLGDRAGEETQYFGPGTRLLVL.

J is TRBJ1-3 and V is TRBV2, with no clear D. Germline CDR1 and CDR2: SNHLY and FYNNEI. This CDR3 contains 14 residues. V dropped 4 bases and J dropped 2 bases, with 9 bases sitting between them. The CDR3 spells CASSALGAGNTIYF. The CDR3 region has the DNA TGTGCCAGCAGTGCGCTAGGAGCTGGAAACACCATATATTTT.

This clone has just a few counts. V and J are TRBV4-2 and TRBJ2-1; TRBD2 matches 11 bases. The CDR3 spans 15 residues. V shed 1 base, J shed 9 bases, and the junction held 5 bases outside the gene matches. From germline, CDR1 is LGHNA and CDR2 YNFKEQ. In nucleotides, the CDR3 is TGTGCCAGCAGCCAAGGTAGCGGGGGGGCCTTTGAGCAGTTCTTC. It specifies CASSQGSGGAFEQFF.

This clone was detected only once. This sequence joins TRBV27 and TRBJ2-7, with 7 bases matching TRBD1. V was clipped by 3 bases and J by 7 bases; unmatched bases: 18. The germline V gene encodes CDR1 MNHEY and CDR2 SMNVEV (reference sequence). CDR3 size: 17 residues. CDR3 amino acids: CASSFVTGAQGLGEQYF. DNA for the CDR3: TGTGCCAGCAGTTTCGTAACAGGGGCGCAGGGGTTGGGGGAGCAGTACTTC.

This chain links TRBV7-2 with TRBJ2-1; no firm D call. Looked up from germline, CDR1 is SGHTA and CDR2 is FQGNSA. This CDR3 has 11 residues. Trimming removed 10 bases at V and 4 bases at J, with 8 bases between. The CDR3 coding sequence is TGTGCCATGGAGTTTTACAATGAGCAGTTCTTC. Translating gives CAMEFYNEQFF.

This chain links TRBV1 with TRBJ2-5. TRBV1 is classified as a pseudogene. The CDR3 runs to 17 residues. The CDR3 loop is CTSSQDVAAGPQETQYF. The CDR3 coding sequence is TGCACCAGCAGCCAAGATGTCGCAGCTGGCCCCCAAGAGACCCAGTACTTC.